What follows are 17 T cell receptor beta chains derived from one specimen sequenced in a study of PD-L1 blockade in urothelial cancer. Generated by immunoSEQ multiplex PCR, the TCRdb table keeps only in-frame clones and is missing some. The sample holds approximately 37,000 clones, 83% seen once. The starting material was PBMCs, obtained around atezolizumab (anti-PD-L1) treatment. The receptor set was obtained from a man between 60 and 75 years old with urothelial cancer.

J is TRBJ1-5 and V is TRBV28, with TRBD1 matching over 11 bases. Germline V gene data show CDR1 as MDHEN and CDR2 as SYDVKM. The trim removed 2 bases at V and 6 bases at J, leaving 6 bases unmatched. The CDR3 length is 16 residues. The CDR3 loop is CASSLPAGQGAQPQHF. Here the CDR3 DNA reads TGTGCCAGCAGTTTACCAGCCGGACAGGGGGCTCAGCCCCAGCATTTT.

The rearrangement joins TRBV6-1 to TRBJ1-1; 8 bases align to TRBD1. There are 14 residues in the CDR3. The V and J ends lost 6 bases and 7 bases, in that order; junction bases with no gene match: 10. CDR1 and CDR2 from the germline V gene are MNHNS and SASEGT. CDR3 coding DNA: TGTGCCAGCAGAGACGGGACAGGAAGATTTGAAGCTTTCTTT. It translates to CASRDGTGRFEAFF.

The V call is TRBV6-5, the J call TRBJ1-2, with D possibly TRBD1 on 5 matching bases. V was trimmed by 5 bases and J by 5 bases, leaving 6 bases between them. The length of the CDR3 is 11 residues. In germline, CDR1 is MNHEY, CDR2 SVGAGI. The CDR3 spells CASSTGYGYTF. The CDR3 coding sequence is TGTGCCAGCAGTACAGGTTATGGCTACACCTTC.

The chain is built from TRBV13 and TRBJ2-1; 11 nucleotides agree with TRBD2. Germline-derived CDR1 and CDR2 are PRHDT and FYEKMQ (reference sequence). The CDR3 totals 17 residues. J was trimmed by 7 bases and V by 3 bases; bases with no gene match: 11. In DNA, the CDR3 is TGTGCCAGCAGCTTCTTAGCGGGAGGGGCAACGTGGAATGAGCAGTTCTTC. Translation gives CASSFLAGGATWNEQFF.

This rearrangement joins TRBV5-1 to TRBJ2-7; 9 positions match TRBD2. V lost 0 bases, J lost 6 bases, and 10 bases stayed unmatched. The CDR3 totals 16 residues. Germline loops: CDR1 SGHRS, CDR2 YFSETQ. In nucleotides, the CDR3 is TGCGCCAGCAGCTTGGTTGGCGGACTAGCGAATTCCGAGCAGTACTTC. It is translated as CASSLVGGLANSEQYF.

V and J are TRBV5-1 and TRBJ1-5; the D is unclear. CDR3 length equals 16 residues. V lost 0 bases and J lost 0, with 10 bases in between. CDR1 is SGHRS and CDR2 is YFSETQ in the germline V gene. DNA for the CDR3: TGCGCCAGCAGCTTGGGGCCACAGAATAGCAATCAGCCCCAGCATTTT. Translation gives CASSLGPQNSNQPQHF.

The chain links TRBV30 to TRBJ2-1; D call uncertain. The germline V gene encodes CDR1 GTSNPN and CDR2 SVGIG (reference sequence). The V gene lost 4 bases and the J gene lost 0 bases, with 10 bases spanning the gap. CDR3 length equals 14 residues. CDR3 protein: CAWTAVPSYNEQFF. CDR3 bases: TGTGCCTGGACCGCGGTCCCCTCCTACAATGAGCAGTTCTTC.

This clone has just one count. The V call is TRBV27, the J call TRBJ2-1, with TRBD2 matching over 10 bases. Trimming removed 5 bases from V and 3 bases from J; junction bases left unmatched: 4. CDR3 size: 15 residues. The germline V gene encodes CDR1 MNHEY and CDR2 SMNVEV (reference sequence). The CDR3 DNA reads TGTGCCAGCAGTCTCACTAGCGGGGTCTACAATGAGCAGTTCTTC. Its protein is CASSLTSGVYNEQFF.

The chain recombines TRBV2 with TRBJ1-3; D possibly corresponds to TRBD1 (6 bases). The germline V and J ends were trimmed by 8 bases and 2 bases, with 13 bases remaining between them. Looked up from germline, CDR1 is SNHLY and CDR2 is FYNNEI. The CDR3 extends over 14 amino acids. The CDR3: CASGGGGTGNTIYF. The CDR3 DNA reads TGTGCCAGCGGGGGCGGGGGCACTGGAAACACCATATATTTT.

The chain joins TRBV5-1 to TRBJ1-2, with TRBD1 matching 7 bases. V gave up 5 bases and J gave up 3 bases; unmatched junction bases: 7. Germline CDR1 SGHRS, CDR2 YFSETQ. This CDR3 contains 14 residues. The CDR3 here is CASRQGRLDYGYTF. CDR3 nucleotide sequence: TGCGCCAGCAGACAGGGGAGGTTGGACTATGGCTACACCTTC.

CDR3 amino acids: CASSVNYGYTF. The CDR3, as DNA: TGTGCCAGCAGTGTAAACTATGGCTACACCTTC. The V and J genes are TRBV28 and TRBJ1-2; D not resolved. CDR1 is MDHEN and CDR2 is SYDVKM in the germline V gene. The CDR3 is 11 residues long. V lost 5 bases, J lost 2 bases, and 3 bases lay in between.

The chain uses TRBV18 and TRBJ2-7; possible D gene TRBD1, 6 bases. The CDR3 loop spans 15 amino acids. Deletions cut 3 bases from V and 6 bases from J, with 18 bases between. Germline V gene sequence: CDR1 KGHSH, CDR2 LQKENI. CDR3 DNA: TGTGCCAGCTCACCTTCGGACAGCCTTTTCTCCGAGCAGTACTTC. Protein product: CASSPSDSLFSEQYF.

In this sample, this clone turned up once. The genes are TRBV19 and TRBJ1-1, with 7 bases fitting TRBD1. J gave up 5 bases and V 3 bases, and 6 bases lay outside the gene matches. Germline values: CDR1 LNHDA, CDR2 SQIVND (reference sequence). This CDR3 region has 14 residues. The CDR3 sequence: CASSMDRRLTEAFF. The CDR3 nucleotides are TGTGCCAGTAGTATGGACAGGAGACTAACTGAAGCTTTCTTT.

This chain joins TRBV15 and TRBJ2-7, with D maybe TRBD1 (6 bases). V lost 4 bases to trimming and J lost 3 bases, with 16 bases between them. The CDR3 is made up of 15 amino acids. The V gene's germline CDR1 is LNHNV and CDR2 YYDKDF (reference sequence). CDR3 region: CATSNSIVGGYEQYF. In nucleotides, the CDR3 is TGTGCCACCAGCAATTCTATTGTAGGGGGCTACGAGCAGTACTTC.

J is TRBJ2-1 and V is TRBV7-2; 8 bases line up with TRBD2. Trimming removed 4 bases from V and 12 bases from J; junction bases left unmatched: 8. Germline V CDR1 and CDR2: SGHTA, FQGNSA. This CDR3 has 13 amino acids. The DNA for the CDR3 is TGTGCCAGCAGCTCGCGAGCGGGAGTCGGGCAGTTCTTC. This gives the protein CASSSRAGVGQFF.

The rearrangement uses TRBV7-2 and TRBJ2-3; D remains ambiguous. Germline V gives CDR1 SGHTA, CDR2 FQGNSA. This CDR3 has 14 residues. V dropped 5 bases and J dropped 4 bases, with 13 bases sitting between them. The CDR3 loop is CASSPRSGSDTQYF. Here the CDR3 DNA reads TGTGCCAGCAGCCCTCGGAGTGGCTCAGATACGCAGTATTTT.

This chain links TRBV10-2 with TRBJ2-2, with 9 bases matching TRBD1. J lost 6 bases, V lost 9 bases, and 5 bases had no gene match. Germline V gene sequence: CDR1 WSHSY, CDR2 SAAADI. The CDR3 runs 13 residues. The CDR3 nucleotides read TGCGCCAGTACCGGGACAGGGTCCGGGGAGCTGTTTTTT. As protein: CASTGTGSGELFF.